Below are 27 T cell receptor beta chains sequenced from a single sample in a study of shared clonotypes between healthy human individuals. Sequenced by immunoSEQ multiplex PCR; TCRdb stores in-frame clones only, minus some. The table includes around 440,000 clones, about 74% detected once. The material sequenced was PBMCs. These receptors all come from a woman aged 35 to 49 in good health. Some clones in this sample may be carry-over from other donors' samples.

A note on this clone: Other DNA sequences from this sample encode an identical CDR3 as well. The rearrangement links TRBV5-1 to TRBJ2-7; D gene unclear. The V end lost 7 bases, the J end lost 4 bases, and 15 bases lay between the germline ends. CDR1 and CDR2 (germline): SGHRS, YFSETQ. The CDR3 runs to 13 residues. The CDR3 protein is CASGPERAYEQYF. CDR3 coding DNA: TGCGCCAGCGGGCCGGAGAGAGCTTACGAGCAGTACTTC.

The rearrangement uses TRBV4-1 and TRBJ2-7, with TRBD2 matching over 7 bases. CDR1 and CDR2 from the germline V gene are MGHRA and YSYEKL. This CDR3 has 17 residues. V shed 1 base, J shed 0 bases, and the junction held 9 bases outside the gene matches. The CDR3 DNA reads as TGCGCCAGCAGCCAAGTGGCTCTAGCGGCTTCCTCCTACGAGCAGTACTTC. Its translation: CASSQVALAASSYEQYF.

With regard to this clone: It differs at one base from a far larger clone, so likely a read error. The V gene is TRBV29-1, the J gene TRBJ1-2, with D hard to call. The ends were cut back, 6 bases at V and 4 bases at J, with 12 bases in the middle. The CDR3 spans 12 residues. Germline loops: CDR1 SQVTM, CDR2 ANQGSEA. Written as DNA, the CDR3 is TGCAGCGTAGGACGGGGTAGCTATGGCTACACCTTC. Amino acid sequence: CSVGRGSYGYTF.

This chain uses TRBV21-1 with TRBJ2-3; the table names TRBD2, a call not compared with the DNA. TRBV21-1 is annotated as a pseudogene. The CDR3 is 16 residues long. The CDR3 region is CASSKPPLGGTDTQYF. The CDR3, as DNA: TGTGCCAGCAGCAAACCACCTCTCGGGGGCACAGATACGCAGTATTTT.

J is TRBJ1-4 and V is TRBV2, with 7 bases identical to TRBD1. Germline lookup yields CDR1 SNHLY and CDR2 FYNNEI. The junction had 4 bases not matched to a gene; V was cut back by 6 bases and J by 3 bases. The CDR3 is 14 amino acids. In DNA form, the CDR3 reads TGTGCCAGCAGGGGGGACAGCTCTAATGAAAAACTGTTTTTT. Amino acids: CASRGDSSNEKLFF.

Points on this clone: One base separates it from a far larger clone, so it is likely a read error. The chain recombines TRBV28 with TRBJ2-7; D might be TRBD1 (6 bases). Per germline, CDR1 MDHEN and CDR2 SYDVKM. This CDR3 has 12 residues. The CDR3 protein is CASGGQRYEQHF. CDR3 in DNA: TGTGCCAGCGGTGGACAGCGCTACGAGCAGCACTTC.

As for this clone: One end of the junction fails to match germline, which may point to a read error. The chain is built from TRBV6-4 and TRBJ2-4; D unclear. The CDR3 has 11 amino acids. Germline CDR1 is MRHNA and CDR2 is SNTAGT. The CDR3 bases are TGTGCCAGCAGTGACTCTTCATTTAGAGACTTC. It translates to CASSDSSFRDF.

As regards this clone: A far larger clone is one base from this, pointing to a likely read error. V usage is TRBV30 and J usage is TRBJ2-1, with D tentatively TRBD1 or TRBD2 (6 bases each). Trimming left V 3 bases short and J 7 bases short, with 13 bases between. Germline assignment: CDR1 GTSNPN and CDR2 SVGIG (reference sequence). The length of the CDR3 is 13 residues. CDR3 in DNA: TGTGCCTGGAGAACAGGGAGGTCGAATGAGCAGTTCTTC. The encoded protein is CAWRTGRSNEQFF. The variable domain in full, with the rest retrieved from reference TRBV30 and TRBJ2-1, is SQTIHQWPATLVQPVGSPLSLECTVEGTSNPNLYWYRQAAGRGLQLLFYSVGIGQISSEVPQNLSASRPQDRQFILSSKKLLLSDSGFYLCAWRTGRSNEQFFGPGTRLTVL.

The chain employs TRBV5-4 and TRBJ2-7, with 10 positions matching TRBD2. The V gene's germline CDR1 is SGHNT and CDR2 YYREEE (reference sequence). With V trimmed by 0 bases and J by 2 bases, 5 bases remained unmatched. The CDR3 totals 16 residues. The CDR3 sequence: CASSLGGLANPYEQYF. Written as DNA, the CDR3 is TGTGCCAGCAGCTTGGGGGGACTAGCGAACCCCTACGAGCAGTACTTC. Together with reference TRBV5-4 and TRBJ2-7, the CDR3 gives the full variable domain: ETGVTQSPTHLIKTRGQQVTLRCSSQSGHNTVSWYQQALGQGPQFIFQYYREEENGRGNFPPRFSGLQFPNYSSELNVNALELDDSALYLCASSLGGLANPYEQYFGPGTRLTVT.

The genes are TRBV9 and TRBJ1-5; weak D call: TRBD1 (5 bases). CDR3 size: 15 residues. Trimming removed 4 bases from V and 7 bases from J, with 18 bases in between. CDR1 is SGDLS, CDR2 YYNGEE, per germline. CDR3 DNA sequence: TGTGCCAGCAGCCCCCGGCCGGGGGGTGACCAGCCCCAGCATTTT. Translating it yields CASSPRPGGDQPQHF.

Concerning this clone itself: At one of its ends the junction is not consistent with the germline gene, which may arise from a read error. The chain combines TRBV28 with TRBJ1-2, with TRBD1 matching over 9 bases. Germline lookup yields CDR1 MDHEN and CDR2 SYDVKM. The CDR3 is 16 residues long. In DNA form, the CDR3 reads TGTGCCAGCAGTTTGGGGGTCGCTTTTCGGGGACAGGGTTTCTCCTTC. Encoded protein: CASSLGVAFRGQGFSF.

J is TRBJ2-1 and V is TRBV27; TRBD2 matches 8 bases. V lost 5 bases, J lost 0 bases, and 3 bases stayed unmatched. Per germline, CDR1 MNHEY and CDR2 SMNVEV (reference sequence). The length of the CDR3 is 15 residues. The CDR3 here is CASSPSGSSYNEQFF. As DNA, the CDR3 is TGTGCCAGCAGTCCGAGCGGGAGCTCCTACAATGAGCAGTTCTTC.

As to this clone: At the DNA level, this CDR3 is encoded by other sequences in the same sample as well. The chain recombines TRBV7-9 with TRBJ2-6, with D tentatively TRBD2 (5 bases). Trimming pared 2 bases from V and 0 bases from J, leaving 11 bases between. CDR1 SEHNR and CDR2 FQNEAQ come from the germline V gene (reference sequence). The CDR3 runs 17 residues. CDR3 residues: CASSLSPGLSGANVLTF. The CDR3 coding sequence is TGTGCCAGCAGCTTAAGTCCCGGACTCTCTGGGGCCAACGTCCTGACTTTC.

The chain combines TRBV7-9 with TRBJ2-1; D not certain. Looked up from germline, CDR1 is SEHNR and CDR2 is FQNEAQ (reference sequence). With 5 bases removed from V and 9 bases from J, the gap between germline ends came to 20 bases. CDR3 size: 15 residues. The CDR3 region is CASSVPELGLSEQFF. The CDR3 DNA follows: TGTGCCAGCAGCGTACCCGAGTTAGGGTTGAGTGAGCAGTTCTTC.

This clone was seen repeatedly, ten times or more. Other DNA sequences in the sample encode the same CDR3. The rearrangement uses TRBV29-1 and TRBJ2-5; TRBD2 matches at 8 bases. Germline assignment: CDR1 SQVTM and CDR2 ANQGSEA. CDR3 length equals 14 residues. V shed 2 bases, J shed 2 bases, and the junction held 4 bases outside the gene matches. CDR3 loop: CSVELGRGQETQYF. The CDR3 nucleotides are TGCAGCGTTGAACTCGGGAGGGGTCAAGAGACCCAGTACTTC.

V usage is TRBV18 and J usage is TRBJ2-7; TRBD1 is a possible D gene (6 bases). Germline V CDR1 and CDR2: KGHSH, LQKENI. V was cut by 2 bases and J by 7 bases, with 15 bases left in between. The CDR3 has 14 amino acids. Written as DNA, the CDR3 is TGTGCCAGCTCACCAAATCGGCAGGGGCTGGAGCAGTACTTC. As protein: CASSPNRQGLEQYF.

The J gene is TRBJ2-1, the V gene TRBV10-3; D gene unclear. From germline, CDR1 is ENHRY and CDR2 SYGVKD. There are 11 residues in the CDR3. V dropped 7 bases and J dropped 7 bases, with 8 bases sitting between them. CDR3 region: CAITWGNEQFF. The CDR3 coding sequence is TGTGCCATCACGTGGGGTAATGAGCAGTTCTTC.

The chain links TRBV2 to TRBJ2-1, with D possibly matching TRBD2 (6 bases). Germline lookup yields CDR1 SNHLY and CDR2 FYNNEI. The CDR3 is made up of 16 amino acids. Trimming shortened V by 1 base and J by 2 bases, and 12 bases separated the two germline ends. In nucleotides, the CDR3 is TGTGCCAGCAGTGAAGGAGGAGGACTAACCTACAATGAGCAGTTCTTC. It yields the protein CASSEGGGLTYNEQFF.

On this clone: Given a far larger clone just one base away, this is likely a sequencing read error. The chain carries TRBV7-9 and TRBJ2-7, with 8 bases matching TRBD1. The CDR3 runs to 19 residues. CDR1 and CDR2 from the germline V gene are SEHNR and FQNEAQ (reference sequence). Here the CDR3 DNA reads TGTGCCAGCAACTTAGCGGTGAGAACAGGGGGACTGGGGTCCTACGAGCAGTACTTC. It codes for CASNLAVRTGGLGSYEQYF.

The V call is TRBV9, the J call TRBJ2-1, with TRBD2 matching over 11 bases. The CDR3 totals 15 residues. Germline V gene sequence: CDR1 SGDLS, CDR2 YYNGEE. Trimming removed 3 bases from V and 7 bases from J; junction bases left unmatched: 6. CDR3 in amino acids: CASSESGTSGNEQFF. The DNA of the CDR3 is TGTGCCAGCAGCGAATCCGGGACTAGCGGAAATGAGCAGTTCTTC.

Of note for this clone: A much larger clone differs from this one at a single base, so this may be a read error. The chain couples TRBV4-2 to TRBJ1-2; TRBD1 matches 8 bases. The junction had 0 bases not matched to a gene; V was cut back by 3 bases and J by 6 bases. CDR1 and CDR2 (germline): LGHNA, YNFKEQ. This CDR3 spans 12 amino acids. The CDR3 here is CASSQTGDGYTF. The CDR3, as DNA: TGTGCCAGCAGCCAGACAGGGGATGGCTACACCTTC.

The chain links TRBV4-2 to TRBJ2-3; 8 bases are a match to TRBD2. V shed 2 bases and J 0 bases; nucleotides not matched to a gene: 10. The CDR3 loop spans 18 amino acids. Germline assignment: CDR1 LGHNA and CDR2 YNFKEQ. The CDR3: CASSQTLAGFESTDTQYF. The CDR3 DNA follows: TGTGCCAGCAGCCAAACTCTAGCGGGCTTTGAAAGCACAGATACGCAGTATTTT.

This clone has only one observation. CDR3: CASSYYQISGANVLTF. The CDR3 DNA is TGTGCCAGCAGTTACTATCAGATATCTGGGGCCAACGTCCTGACTTTC. This chain joins TRBV6-5 and TRBJ2-6; D not certain. The length of the CDR3 is 16 residues. V lost 1 base to trimming and J lost 1 base, with 8 bases between them. Germline V gives CDR1 MNHEY, CDR2 SVGAGI.

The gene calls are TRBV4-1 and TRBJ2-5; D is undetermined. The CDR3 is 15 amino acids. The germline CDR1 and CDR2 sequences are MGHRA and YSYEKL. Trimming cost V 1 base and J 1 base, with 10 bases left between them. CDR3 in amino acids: CASSQVLLLQETQYF. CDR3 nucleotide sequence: TGCGCCAGCAGCCAAGTACTTCTCCTCCAAGAGACCCAGTACTTC.

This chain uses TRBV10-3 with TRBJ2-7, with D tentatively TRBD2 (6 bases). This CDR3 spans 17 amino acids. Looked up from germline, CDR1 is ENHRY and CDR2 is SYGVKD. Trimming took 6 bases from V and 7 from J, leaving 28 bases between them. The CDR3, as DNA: TGTGCCATCAGAAGTATACCCGTACTGGCGTCGCGGGGTGAGCAGTACTTC. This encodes CAIRSIPVLASRGEQYF.

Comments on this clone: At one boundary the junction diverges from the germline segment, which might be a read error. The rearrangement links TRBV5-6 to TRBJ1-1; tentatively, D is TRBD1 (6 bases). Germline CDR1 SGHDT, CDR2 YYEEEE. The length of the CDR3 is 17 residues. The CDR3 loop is CASHYMTGLLDNTGAFF. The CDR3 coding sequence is TGTGCCAGCCACTATATGACAGGTTTACTTGATAACACTGGAGCTTTCTTC. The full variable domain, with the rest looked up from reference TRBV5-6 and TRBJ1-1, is DAGVTQSPTHLIKTRGQQVTLRCSPKSGHDTVSWYQQALGQGPQFIFQYYEEEERQRGNFPDRFSGHQFPNYSSELNVNALLLGDSALYLCASHYMTGLLDNTGAFFGQGTRLTVV.

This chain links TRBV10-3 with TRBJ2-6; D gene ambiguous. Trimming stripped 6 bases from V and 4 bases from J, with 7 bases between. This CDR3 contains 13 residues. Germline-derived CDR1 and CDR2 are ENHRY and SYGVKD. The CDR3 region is CAIRLEGANVLTF. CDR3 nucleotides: TGTGCCATCAGGCTAGAAGGGGCCAACGTCCTGACTTTC.